This T cell receptor (beta chain) was captured in a study of blood T cells in healthy people across ages. Combining a sample-barcoded 5' primer with a J-beta primer mix, a second PCR ran for 7 to 11 cycles. Every molecule of cDNA carried a tag from a template-switch adaptor with 12 random nucleotides. MiXCR was run by TCRdb on the 5' RACE reads, yielding one entry per CDR3 protein. The data show about 1.8 million distinct CDR3 sequences, with roughly 52% seen just once and more than 2% held by the top ten. Overall study findings and caveats: Unsorted PBMC material precluded a definitive naive versus antigen-experienced comparison.

The V gene's germline CDR1 is SNHLY and CDR2 FYNNEI. This CDR3 has 16 residues. Trimming removed 1 base at V and 2 bases at J, with 13 bases between. This clonotype has only a few counts. Its antigen remains unknown. Each donor was a healthy Caucasian individual from Russia, aged roughly 6 to 90. The TCR was taken from a middle-aged woman in good health. The chain couples TRBV2 to TRBJ2-3, with D perhaps matching TRBD1 or TRBD2 (5 bases each). The sample taken for sequencing was blood. The CDR3 coding sequence is TGTGCCAGCAGTGAAGTAGGGGACCCCCTCACAGATACGCAGTATTTT. Translation gives CASSEVGDPLTDTQYF.